This T cell receptor (beta chain) was captured in a study of blood T cell repertoires in COVID-19 (dated by TCRdb to about 2020). Regarding the complete study: Samples covering the acute and convalescent phases of COVID-19 were provided by collaborators in the United States, Italy and Spain. A freely available public database, intended as a resource for researchers studying the immune response to SARS-CoV-2, is where the repertoires were released. The material from the prospective study consisted of cDNA or gDNA derived from T cells, B-cell-depleted T cells, or PBMCs. The samples were drawn from two sources: the first 160 participants of the ongoing ImmuneRACE study, and 1,254 subjects contributed by 6 global collaborators. A de-identified subject ID, COVID-19 status, age in years and sex were almost always included in the sample metadata. Subjects who had been exposed to COVID-19, were actively infected with it, or had recovered from it provided the deeply sampled blood TCRbeta repertoires that made up the dataset. Where available, HLA class I and class II types were obtained from metadata supplied by the sample provider rather than from assay-based typing. Findings and caveats that apply to the study as a whole: How much clinical and demographic metadata was included differed by source and by participant, and the metadata was provided uncurated.

Worth noting for this clone: Its antigen is still unknown. Base qualities are missing; no much larger clone stands one base away.

The collaborating institutions used their own protocols to collect whole blood in K2EDTA tubes. Collaborator samples were shipped for TCRbeta analysis as frozen whole blood, isolated PBMCs, or DNA extracted from either sample type. TCRbeta CDR3 regions were amplified from genomic DNA by means of the immunoSEQ Assay, a bias-controlled multiplex PCR. The original methods were these. The number of nucleated cells in each sample was estimated from the amplification of reference gene primers within the assay. To quantify the absolute abundance of each unique TCRbeta CDR3 rearrangement, sequence reads were collapsed and filtered. For each sample, productive Simpson clonality was calculated by taking the square root of Simpson's diversity index across productive rearrangements. TCRdb took this table from immuneACCESS and kept in-frame rearrangements with V and J called. Such tables lack part of the clones; where checked against another copy, unresolved V genes explain under half of the gap, and the rest is unexplained. D and trimming were read from the DNA, whereas the V and J calls and clone size are those reported in that table. For this sample there are some 120,000 clones; about 85% appear just once. The top ten hold under 8% of the sample.

The sequenced sample was peripheral blood. This sequence originates from an older man with active or convalescent COVID-19.

The CDR3: CASSYRGQINEQFF. The DNA sequence is given as TGTGCCAGCAGTTACAGGGGACAGATCAATGAGCAGTTCTTC. The sequence joins TRBV6-2 or TRBV6-3 to TRBJ2-1; TRBD1 agrees with 7 junctional bases. As encoded in the germline V gene, CDR1 is MNHEY while CDR2 is SVGEGT. Measured from the cysteine to the phenylalanine, the CDR3 is 14 residues long. The DNA shown is the 42-base CDR3, in frame from base 1. Trimming leaves V shorter by 2 bases and J shorter by 6 bases, with the junction holding 4 bases beyond the gene matches.